Listed here are 2 T cell receptor beta chains from one sample, sequenced in a study of shared clonotypes between healthy human individuals. Cells designated naive CD8 were CD45RO-negative and were positively selected for CCR7, with terminally differentiated effector memory CD45RA+ cells excluded. Assay used: immunoSEQ multiplex PCR; TCRdb lists only in-frame clones, some missing. The sample contains about 2.1 million clones, around 93% of which appear only once. Sequencing input: naive CD8+ T cells from PBMCs. The receptors were sampled from a man between 18 and 29 years old in good health. Some clones in this sample may be carry-over from other donors' samples.

The rearrangement joins TRBV15 to TRBJ1-2; D not resolved. The germline V gene encodes CDR1 LNHNV and CDR2 YYDKDF (reference sequence). Trimming left V 2 bases short and J 7 bases short, with 8 bases between. The length of the CDR3 is 12 residues. CDR3 DNA: TGTGCCACCAGCAGATCTAATTCTGGCTACACCTTC. Protein sequence: CATSRSNSGYTF.

The rearrangement joins TRBV19 to TRBJ1-2; D may be TRBD1 (6 bases). CDR3 length: 15 amino acids. The V end lost 8 bases, the J end lost 6 bases, and 22 bases lay between the germline ends. Germline CDR1 reads LNHDA; CDR2 reads SQIVND (reference sequence). The CDR3 region has the DNA TGTGCCAGTCTTGGGGCTGCTGGGACAACCAATGGCTACACCTTC. Its translation is CASLGAAGTTNGYTF. Using reference TRBV19 and TRBJ1-2 for the parts outside the CDR3, the full variable domain is DGGITQSPKYLFRKEGQNVTLSCEQNLNHDAMYWYRQDPGQGLRLIYYSQIVNDFQKGDIAEGYSVSREKKESFPLTVTSAQKNPTAFYLCASLGAAGTTNGYTFGSGTRLTVV.